A selection of T cell receptor beta chains follows, all from one sample in a study of Graves' ophthalmopathy and Graves' hyperthyroidism. TCRdb reprocessed the multiplex PCR reads via MiXCR and lists one record per CDR3 protein. The repertoire holds around 600,000 distinct CDR3 sequences, over 40% seen once, with about 3.3% in the top ten. The sequenced sample consisted of peripheral blood. The receptor source for this set is an adult man with Graves' ophthalmopathy. The CDR3 runs from the conserved cysteine through the conserved F or W. The D gene is left open where the match is weak. Clone size is stated in some rows and not others, as once, few, many or a class when expanded.

TRBD1 TRBJ1-6 many TRBV11-2 TGTGCCAGCAGCTTAGGTACAGGGGCAGATTCACCCCTCCACTTT CASSLGTGADSPLHF
TRBD1 TRBJ2-5 many TRBV20-1 TGCAGTGCTAGAGGGTGGATACGGGACAGGGGGCGCTTAGGCCAAGAGACCCAGTACTTC CSARGWIRDRGRLGQETQYF
TRBD1 TRBJ2-7 . TRBV10-3 TGTGCCATCAGTTATGCTCCCGGGACAGGGGGCCGCGAGCAGTACTTC CAISYAPGTGGREQYF
. TRBJ1-1 . TRBV13 TGTGCCAGCAGTTTATGGCCCCCGAGGGGAGGGACTGAAGCTTTCTTT CASSLWPPRGGTEAFF
. TRBJ2-1 . TRBV15 TGTGCCACCAGCAGAGGAGGGACAATTAATGAGCAGTTCTTC CATSRGGTINEQFF
. TRBJ2-1 . TRBV25-1 TGTGCCATCAGTGAGTCGGGGTCGGACAATGAGCAGTTCTTC CAISESGSDNEQFF
. TRBJ1-5 many TRBV24-1 TGTGCCACCAGTGATTTGTATAGCAATCAGCCCCAGCATTTT CATSDLYSNQPQHF
. TRBJ2-2 few TRBV5-1 TGCGCCAGCAGCTTTACCGGGGTGAACACCGGGGAGCTGTTTTTT CASSFTGVNTGELFF
TRBD2 TRBJ2-7 few TRBV6-1 TGTGCCAGCAGTGAATCTTGGACTAGCGGGGATACCTACGAGCAGTACTTC CASSESWTSGDTYEQYF
. TRBJ2-7 . TRBV13 TGTGCCAGCAGCTTGCGGCAGACCAACTACGAGCAGTACTTC CASSLRQTNYEQYF
TRBD2 TRBJ2-2 . TRBV4-1 TGTGCCAGCAGCCAGCGGGAGATTGGCGGGGAGCTGTTTTTT CASSQREIGGELFF
. TRBJ1-4 many TRBV2 TGTGCCAGGAAGGATGACAGTAGACATGAAAAACTGTTTTTT CARKDDSRHEKLFF
. TRBJ2-7 . TRBV12-3/TRBV12-4 TGTGCCAGCAGTCGCGGGTCAGGGGACTACGAGCAGTACTTC CASSRGSGDYEQYF
TRBD1 TRBJ1-2 . TRBV5-6 TGTGCCGGAAGGAGGACAGGGACGCGTGGCTACACCTTC CAGRRTGTRGYTF
. TRBJ1-1 . TRBV10-2 TGCGCCAGCAGCCCCAGCCATGGGGGGAACACTGAAGCTTTCTTT CASSPSHGGNTEAFF
. TRBJ1-1 few TRBV30 TGTGCCTGGAGGAACAGGGTGGACGAAGCTTTCTTT CAWRNRVDEAFF
. TRBJ1-6 . TRBV10-3 TGTGCCATCAGTGAGTTAGGGGGTGGTTCACCCCTCCACTTT CAISELGGGSPLHF
TRBD1 TRBJ2-2 . TRBV7-2 TGTGCCAGCAGCCCGAGAGGGACAGGGTTGCTGTTTTTT CASSPRGTGLLFF
. TRBJ1-2 many TRBV2 TGTGCCAGCACGCTGGACAGCTATGGCTACACCTTC CASTLDSYGYTF
. TRBJ1-2 . TRBV29-1 TGCAGCGTTGATTCCGGGACACTGGATCGTGGCTACACCTTC CSVDSGTLDRGYTF
TRBD2 TRBJ2-5 many TRBV7-8 TGTGCCAGCAGCCCCAACACGGGGGGAGAGACCCAGTACTTC CASSPNTGGETQYF
TRBD1 TRBJ2-2 . TRBV6-1 TGTGCCAGCAGTGTTTTCCGGGACAGCACCGGGAAGCTGTTTTTT CASSVFRDSTGKLFF
. TRBJ2-7 many TRBV25-1 TGTGCCAGCACCGCCGCCTACGAGCAGTACTTC CASTAAYEQYF